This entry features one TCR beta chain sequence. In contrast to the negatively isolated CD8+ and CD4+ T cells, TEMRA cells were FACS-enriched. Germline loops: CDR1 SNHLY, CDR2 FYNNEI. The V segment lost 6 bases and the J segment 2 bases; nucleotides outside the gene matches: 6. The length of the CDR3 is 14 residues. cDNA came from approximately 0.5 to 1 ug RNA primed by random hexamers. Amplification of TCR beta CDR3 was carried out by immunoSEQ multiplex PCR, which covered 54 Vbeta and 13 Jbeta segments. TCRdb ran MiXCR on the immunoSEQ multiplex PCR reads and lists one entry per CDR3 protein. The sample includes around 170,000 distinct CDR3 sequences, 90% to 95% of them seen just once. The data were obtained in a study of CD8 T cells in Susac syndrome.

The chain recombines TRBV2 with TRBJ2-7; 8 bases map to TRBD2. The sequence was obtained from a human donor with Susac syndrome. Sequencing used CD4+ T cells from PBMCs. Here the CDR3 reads CASRDLGLAYEQYF. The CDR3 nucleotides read TGTGCCAGCAGGGACTTGGGACTAGCCTACGAGCAGTACTTC.